The 25 T cell receptor beta chains presented below share a single source sample, sequenced in a study of radiation and T cells in renal cell carcinoma (TCRdb year 2020). The library came from the immunoSEQ multiplex PCR assay. This is the immuneACCESS table as TCRdb keeps it, with only in-frame sequences that have V and J called. A part of the clones is gone; compared with another copy, unresolved V genes explain less than half, and the rest is unexplained. The sample table holds tens of thousands of clones, of which about 62% were seen once. 20% to 25% of the sample comes from the top ten. What the time point label conveys for this sample: tumor resected at nephrectomy. The meaning of the sample's treatment or condition label: treatment-naive control, cytoreductive nephrectomy. Source: tumor tissue, taken from a patient whose treatment was nephrectomy without radiotherapy. The receptors originated from a man aged 35-49 years with renal cell carcinoma.

This chain uses TRBV6-4 with TRBJ2-7; 9 bases are a match to TRBD1. V trimming: 6 bases; J trimming: 4 bases; junction bases outside the gene matches: 10. The germline CDR1 and CDR2 sequences are MRHNA and SNTAGT. This CDR3 comprises 15 residues. CDR3: CASSAGTGPLYEQYV. The CDR3 coding sequence is TGTGCCAGCAGCGCCGGGACAGGGCCCCTGTACGAGCAGTACGTC.

The chain recombines TRBV20-1 with TRBJ2-7; D is perhaps TRBD2 (6 bases). The CDR3 has 11 residues. V was trimmed by 5 bases and J by 9 bases, leaving 14 bases between them. CDR1 DFQATT and CDR2 SNEGSKA come from the germline V gene (reference sequence). The chain's CDR3 is CSASLGTRQYF. CDR3 bases: TGCAGTGCTTCCCTTGGGACTCGGCAGTACTTC.

The rearrangement links TRBV2 to TRBJ2-1; D is unclear. From germline, CDR1 is SNHLY and CDR2 FYNNEI. V was shortened by 5 bases and J by 9 bases, with 20 bases between the two germline ends. CDR3 size: 15 residues. The CDR3 protein is CASSSTGPTHGEQFF. The CDR3 nucleotides are TGTGCCAGCAGTTCTACCGGGCCCACGCACGGTGAGCAGTTCTTC.

The gene calls are TRBV19 and TRBJ1-2, with D hard to call. The germline CDR1 and CDR2 sequences are LNHDA and SQIVND (reference sequence). V lost 7 bases and J 6 bases, leaving 12 bases between the germline ends. CDR3 length: 12 residues. CDR3 region: CASTPGEDGYTF. CDR3 DNA: TGTGCCAGTACCCCGGGAGAAGATGGCTACACCTTC.

The chain uses TRBV4-3 and TRBJ2-1, with TRBD2 identical over 10 bases. Germline assignment: CDR1 LGHNA and CDR2 YSLEER. The CDR3 contains 15 residues. The ends lost 8 bases at V and 6 bases at J; junction bases unmatched: 10. The CDR3 loop is CASSHGASGGNEQFF. CDR3 bases: TGCGCCAGCTCCCACGGGGCTAGCGGGGGCAATGAGCAGTTCTTC.

This chain uses TRBV9 with TRBJ2-1; 14 bases are shared with TRBD2. CDR1 is SGDLS, CDR2 YYNGEE, per germline. Trimming cost V 0 bases and J 5 bases; bases outside gene matches: 4. This CDR3 comprises 17 residues. The CDR3 reads CASSVVGGLAGDNEQFF. For the CDR3, the DNA is TGTGCCAGCAGCGTAGTCGGGGGACTAGCGGGGGACAATGAGCAGTTCTTC.

The rearrangement links TRBV5-1 to TRBJ2-1; 9 bases fit TRBD2. This CDR3 contains 17 residues. Trimming at V came to 1 base and at J to 5 bases, leaving 10 bases not matched to a gene. Germline CDR1 reads SGHRS; CDR2 reads YFSETQ. CDR3 coding DNA: TGCGCCAGCAGCTTGAGGTCGGCGACTAGCGGTAACAATGAGCAGTTCTTC. Encoded protein: CASSLRSATSGNNEQFF. Filled out from reference TRBV5-1 and TRBJ2-1, the complete variable domain reads KAGVTQTPRYLIKTRGQQVTLSCSPISGHRSVSWYQQTPGQGLQFLFEYFSETQRNKGNFPGRFSGRQFSNSRSEMNVSTLELGDSALYLCASSLRSATSGNNEQFFGPGTRLTVL.

The genes are TRBV30 and TRBJ1-2; D is unresolved. Germline CDR1 GTSNPN, CDR2 SVGIG (reference sequence). Trimming removed 1 base at V and 6 bases at J, with 12 bases between. The CDR3 covers 13 residues. Here the CDR3 DNA reads TGTGCCTGGAGTGACCTTTCCACCCATGGCTACACCTTC. Translation gives CAWSDLSTHGYTF. Filled out from reference TRBV30 and TRBJ1-2, the complete variable domain reads SQTIHQWPATLVQPVGSPLSLECTVEGTSNPNLYWYRQAAGRGLQLLFYSVGIGQISSEVPQNLSASRPQDRQFILSSKKLLLSDSGFYLCAWSDLSTHGYTFGSGTRLTVV.

The chain employs TRBV2 and TRBJ2-2; TRBD1 might be the D (5 bases). V was clipped by 5 bases and J by 7 bases, with 14 bases between them. The CDR3 has 14 amino acids. Germline lookup yields CDR1 SNHLY and CDR2 FYNNEI. The CDR3 DNA is TGTGCCAGCAGTAGGGGCCAGGGCAGCGGGGAGCTGTTTTTT. As protein: CASSRGQGSGELFF.

CDR3 sequence reads: CASSGQLLPDRAIYGYTF. CDR3 DNA: TGTGCCAGTAGTGGGCAGTTGTTGCCGGACAGGGCTATCTATGGCTACACCTTC. The rearrangement uses TRBV19 and TRBJ1-2; 8 bases are a match to TRBD1. Germline CDR1 LNHDA, CDR2 SQIVND (reference sequence). The V segment lost 5 bases and the J segment 4 bases; nucleotides outside the gene matches: 18. The CDR3 runs to 18 residues.

This clone was seen a few times. In nucleotides, the CDR3 is TGTGCCAGTACCCTGGAGAGGTCTGGGGCCAACGTCCTGACTTTC. This encodes CASTLERSGANVLTF. The V and J genes are TRBV19 and TRBJ2-6; D unclear. The CDR3 sequence is 15 residues long. Trimming shortened V by 7 bases and J by 1 base, and 11 bases separated the two germline ends. Germline V gives CDR1 LNHDA, CDR2 SQIVND (reference sequence).

Judged by abundance, this clone is medium-sized (0.01 to 0.1%). V gene TRBV6-5 combines with J gene TRBJ1-3; tentatively, D is TRBD1 (6 bases). The CDR3 is made up of 15 amino acids. V lost 2 bases to trimming and J lost 4 bases, with 12 bases between them. CDR1 and CDR2 (germline): MNHEY, SVGAGI. The CDR3 region has the DNA TGTGCCAGCAGTTACGGACAGTCATACGGAAACACCATATATTTT. Translating gives CASSYGQSYGNTIYF.

The chain couples TRBV7-2 to TRBJ2-3; 9 bases are shared with TRBD2. CDR1 SGHTA and CDR2 FQGNSA come from the germline V gene. The V gene end was trimmed by 4 bases and the J gene end by 2 bases; junction bases not matched to a gene: 7. The CDR3 is 16 residues long. CDR3 sequence (DNA): TGTGCCAGCAGCTCCGGGACTAGCCGATTCACAGATACGCAGTATTTT. It translates to CASSSGTSRFTDTQYF.

This clone was counted a few times. This chain uses TRBV28 with TRBJ1-5; TRBD1 matches 8 bases. The V gene end was trimmed by 5 bases and the J gene end by 7 bases; junction bases not matched to a gene: 4. This CDR3 contains 13 residues. Per germline, CDR1 MDHEN and CDR2 SYDVKM. The CDR3 sequence: CASSNQGAQPQHF. The CDR3, as DNA: TGTGCCAGCAGTAATCAGGGGGCCCAGCCCCAGCATTTT.

The chain recombines TRBV29-1 with TRBJ1-2; tentative D call: TRBD1 (6 bases). Germline lookup yields CDR1 SQVTM and CDR2 ANQGSEA. This CDR3 comprises 14 residues. Between the trimmed V and J ends, which lost 3 bases and 2 bases, there was a span of 13 bases. In DNA form, the CDR3 reads TGCAGCGTTGAGGGGGGGCTAGCGAACTATGGCTACACCTTC. It translates to CSVEGGLANYGYTF.

The chain is built from TRBV6-1 and TRBJ1-5; tentatively, D is TRBD1 (6 bases). Germline V gives CDR1 MNHNS, CDR2 SASEGT. This CDR3 region has 15 residues. V was cut by 4 bases and J by 1 base, with 11 bases left in between. The CDR3 loop is CASSGGGPSNQPQHF. The CDR3 DNA reads as TGTGCCAGCAGTGGTGGGGGGCCGAGCAATCAGCCCCAGCATTTT.

The rearrangement uses TRBV4-3 and TRBJ1-3; the match to TRBD1 covers 7 bases. V trimming: 3 bases; J trimming: 0 bases; junction bases outside the gene matches: 2. Per germline, CDR1 LGHNA and CDR2 YSLEER. This CDR3 region has 15 residues. CDR3 sequence: CASSQGQSSGNTIYF. Here the CDR3 DNA reads TGCGCCAGCAGCCAGGGACAGAGCTCTGGAAACACCATATATTTT.

The V and J genes are TRBV18 and TRBJ1-2; 8 nucleotides match TRBD1. The CDR3 contains 14 residues. Trimming removed 2 bases from V and 8 bases from J; junction bases left unmatched: 7. Germline-derived CDR1 and CDR2 are KGHSH and LQKENI. This CDR3 is CASSPGQGAIGYTF. The CDR3 DNA is TGTGCCAGCTCACCAGGGCAGGGGGCGATCGGCTACACCTTC.

This clone has only a few counts. The chain is built from TRBV5-4 and TRBJ2-7; TRBD2 matches at 7 bases. Germline CDR1 SGHNT, CDR2 YYREEE (reference sequence). The CDR3 consists of 14 residues. Trimming took 0 bases from V and 5 from J; bases not matched to a gene: 5. In DNA form, the CDR3 reads TGTGCCAGCAGCTTGGGCGGGAGCGGCCACGAGCAGTACTTC. Protein product: CASSLGGSGHEQYF.

In this sample, this clone turned up a few times. The chain has TRBV19 and TRBJ2-7; 7 bases map to TRBD1. The CDR3 extends over 13 amino acids. Germline CDR1 reads LNHDA; CDR2 reads SQIVND (reference sequence). V dropped 3 bases and J dropped 3; count of bases not matched to a gene: 2. The CDR3: CASSMAGGYEQYF. The CDR3 region has the DNA TGTGCCAGTAGTATGGCAGGGGGCTACGAGCAGTACTTC.

This clone was seen ten or more times. This sequence joins TRBV5-1 and TRBJ1-1, with TRBD1 as a possible D gene (5 bases). CDR3 length: 11 amino acids. The V end was cut by 4 bases, the J end by 6 bases, with 7 bases between. Looked up from germline, CDR1 is SGHRS and CDR2 is YFSETQ. CDR3: CASSGGAEAFF. CDR3 in DNA: TGCGCCAGCAGCGGGGGGGCTGAAGCTTTCTTT. Based on the CDR3 plus reference TRBV5-1 and TRBJ1-1, the full variable domain is KAGVTQTPRYLIKTRGQQVTLSCSPISGHRSVSWYQQTPGQGLQFLFEYFSETQRNKGNFPGRFSGRQFSNSRSEMNVSTLELGDSALYLCASSGGAEAFFGQGTRLTVV.

With respect to this clone: Other DNA sequences in this specimen translate into the identical CDR3. This chain joins TRBV18 and TRBJ2-5; no clear D. The germline V gene has CDR1 KGHSH and CDR2 LQKENI. CDR3 length equals 11 residues. V shed 3 bases and J shed 4 bases, with 3 bases lying between them. DNA of the CDR3: TGTGCCAGCTCACCCGGAGAGACCCAGTACTTC. The encoded protein is CASSPGETQYF. The variable domain in full, completed from reference TRBV18 and TRBJ2-5, reads NAGVMQNPRHLVRRRGQEARLRCSPMKGHSHVYWYRQLPEEGLKFMVYLQKENIIDESGMPKERFSAEFPKEGPSILRIQQVVRGDSAAYFCASSPGETQYFGPGTRLLVL.

In this sample, this clone turned up a few times. The chain employs TRBV5-4 and TRBJ1-2; D might be TRBD1 (5 bases). CDR3 size: 16 residues. Germline values: CDR1 SGHNT, CDR2 YYREEE (reference sequence). The germline V and J ends were trimmed by 4 bases and 1 base, with 17 bases remaining between them. The CDR3 coding sequence is TGTGCCAGCAGCCCCGGATCTCCGGGGGTTAACTATGGCTACACCTTC. The encoded protein is CASSPGSPGVNYGYTF.

The CDR3 coding sequence is TGCAGCGTTGAAGAAGTCTCTGGAAACACCATATATTTT. Encoded protein: CSVEEVSGNTIYF. The chain uses TRBV29-1 and TRBJ1-3; D remains ambiguous. The germline gives CDR1 SQVTM, CDR2 ANQGSEA. This CDR3 contains 13 residues. V gave up 0 bases and J gave up 0 bases, with 3 bases separating them. Full variable domain (rest looked up from reference TRBV29-1 and TRBJ1-3): SAVISQKPSRDICQRGTSLTIQCQVDSQVTMMFWYRQQPGQSLTLIATANQGSEATYESGFVIDKFPISRPNLTFSTLTVSNMSPEDSSIYLCSVEEVSGNTIYFGEGSWLTVV.

In nucleotides, the CDR3 is TGTGCCGCAACAGGGGGGGTAGACTATGGCTACACCTTC. Residues: CAATGGVDYGYTF. V and J are TRBV6-5 and TRBJ1-2, with 8 bases lining up with TRBD1. Unmatched junction bases numbered 8, after V lost 11 bases and J lost 3 bases. This CDR3 comprises 13 residues. Germline V gene lookup returns CDR1 MNHEY and CDR2 SVGAGI.